This is a list of T cell receptor beta chains from one sample in a study of CD8 T cells in Susac syndrome. TCRdb recomputed calls from the immunoSEQ multiplex PCR reads with MiXCR, one row per CDR3 protein. The sample lists fewer than 150,000 distinct CDR3 sequences, nearly 95% occurring once. Source material: CD4+ T cells from PBMCs. The receptors here all came from a human donor in good health. Each CDR3 is given with its conserved first and last residue. Each record gives: V gene, D gene, CDR3 length, clone size, J gene, CDR3 protein, CDR3 DNA. D genes are given only for firm matches. Size is omitted from some rows. Given values are once, few, many or a class for expanded clones.

TRBV9	TRBD1	18	-	TRBJ1-1	CASSVEGPGQAQYTEAFF	TGTGCCAGCAGCGTAGAGGGGCCGGGACAGGCCCAATACACTGAAGCTTTCTTT
TRBV12-3/TRBV12-4	-	15	-	TRBJ2-1	CASSILGGFHNEQFF	TGTGCCAGCAGCATACTAGGGGGTTTCCACAATGAGCAGTTCTTC
TRBV19	-	13	-	TRBJ1-5	CATRDRGNQPQHF	TGTGCCACTAGAGACCGGGGGAATCAGCCCCAGCATTTT
TRBV12-3/TRBV12-4	-	18	-	TRBJ2-3	CASSFSGRRDSPTDTQYF	TGTGCCAGCAGTTTCAGTGGGCGGCGGGATTCCCCCACAGATACGCAGTATTTT
TRBV7-2	-	18	-	TRBJ2-5	CASSLVHHGSQNQETQYF	TGTGCCAGCAGCTTAGTCCATCACGGCAGCCAAAACCAAGAGACCCAGTACTTC
TRBV7-9	TRBD1	18	-	TRBJ2-6	CASSLWATGVSGANVLTF	TGTGCCAGCAGCTTATGGGCGACAGGGGTCTCTGGGGCCAACGTCCTGACTTTC
TRBV2	-	14	-	TRBJ2-1	CASKRSLPHNEQFF	TGTGCCAGCAAAAGGAGTCTCCCTCACAATGAGCAGTTCTTC
TRBV18	-	16	-	TRBJ1-3	CASSPPGSDSGNTIYF	TGTGCCAGCTCACCACCCGGGAGTGACTCTGGAAACACCATATATTTT
TRBV4-1	TRBD2	18	-	TRBJ2-7	CASSHGPFAAGGENEQYF	TGCGCCAGCAGCCACGGACCCTTCGCTGCGGGAGGAGAGAACGAGCAGTACTTC
TRBV6-6	-	15	-	TRBJ2-2	CASKSSAGNTGELFF	TGTGCCAGCAAATCATCCGCCGGGAACACCGGGGAGCTGTTTTTT
TRBV7-2	TRBD1	13	-	TRBJ2-1	CASSLLRGQEQFF	TGTGCCAGCAGCTTATTAAGGGGGCAAGAGCAGTTCTTC
TRBV7-9	-	17	-	TRBJ1-3	CASSRATGLSGGNTIYF	TGTGCCAGCAGCCGCGCTACAGGGTTGTCGGGCGGAAACACCATATATTTT
TRBV6-5	TRBD1	14	-	TRBJ1-2	CASSYSTGPYGYTF	TGTGCCAGCAGTTACTCGACAGGGCCCTATGGCTACACCTTC
TRBV5-1	-	15	-	TRBJ2-7	CASSPQSLSSYEQYF	TGCGCCAGCAGCCCCCAAAGCCTCAGCTCCTACGAGCAGTACTTC
TRBV7-6	-	12	-	TRBJ2-7	CASSLVQQAIYF	TGTGCCAGCAGCTTAGTCCAACAGGCTATATACTTC
TRBV29-1	TRBD1	14	-	TRBJ2-2	CSALGQGATGELFF	TGCAGCGCCCTGGGACAGGGGGCGACCGGGGAGCTGTTTTTT
TRBV6-4	-	15	-	TRBJ1-5	CASAPEGGYNQPQHF	TGTGCCAGCGCCCCTGAGGGAGGGTACAATCAGCCCCAGCATTTT
TRBV7-2	TRBD2	16	-	TRBJ2-5	CASSTGLAGGRETQYF	TGTGCCAGCAGCACAGGACTAGCGGGAGGGCGAGAGACCCAGTACTTC
TRBV11-2	-	13	-	TRBJ1-1	CASSQIPDTEAFF	TGTGCCAGCAGCCAAATTCCCGACACTGAAGCTTTCTTT
TRBV19	-	13	-	TRBJ2-5	CASSTHGQETQYF	TGTGCCAGTAGTACTCACGGACAAGAGACCCAGTACTTC
TRBV14	-	13	-	TRBJ1-1	CASSPQMNTEVFF	TGTGCCAGCAGCCCTCAGATGAACACTGAAGTTTTCTTT
TRBV12-3/TRBV12-4	TRBD2	15	-	TRBJ2-1	CASSFGSGNYNEQFF	TGTGCCAGCAGTTTTGGTAGCGGGAACTACAATGAGCAGTTCTTC
TRBV5-1	TRBD2	16	-	TRBJ2-7	CASSGQTSGRGGEQYF	TGCGCCAGCAGCGGCCAGACTAGCGGGAGGGGCGGCGAGCAGTACTTC
TRBV29-1	-	14	once	TRBJ1-3	CSVERPNSGNTIYF	TGCAGCGTTGAAAGGCCGAACTCTGGAAACACCATATATTTT
TRBV15	-	12	-	TRBJ2-6	CATRRPANVLTF	TGTGCCACCAGACGACCGGCCAACGTCCTGACTTTC
TRBV7-2	-	14	-	TRBJ1-2	CASSSQGINLGYTF	TGTGCCAGCAGCTCGCAGGGCATCAATCTTGGCTACACCTTC
TRBV7-2	-	11	-	TRBJ2-3	CASRTSDTQYF	TGTGCCAGCAGGACGTCGGATACGCAGTATTTT
TRBV5-1	TRBD2	14	-	TRBJ2-7	CASGIAGGTNEQYF	TGCGCCAGCGGCATAGCGGGAGGGACCAACGAGCAGTACTTC
TRBV12-3/TRBV12-4	TRBD1	16	-	TRBJ1-5	CASSSYPGQGREPQHF	TGTGCCAGCAGTTCCTACCCGGGACAGGGGCGCGAGCCCCAGCATTTT
TRBV9	-	16	-	TRBJ2-5	CASSASSQAYQETQYF	TGTGCCAGCAGCGCAAGCTCACAAGCTTACCAAGAGACCCAGTACTTC
TRBV18	-	16	-	TRBJ1-1	CASSPGQGGANTEAFF	TGTGCCAGCTCACCGGGGCAGGGAGGAGCGAACACTGAAGCTTTCTTT
TRBV3-1	TRBD1	13	-	TRBJ1-2	CASSPTGDYGYTF	TGTGCCAGCAGCCCTACAGGGGACTATGGCTACACCTTC
TRBV11-2	TRBD1	18	-	TRBJ1-2	CASSRASAGTGGSGGYTF	TGTGCCAGCAGCCGAGCCTCGGCCGGGACAGGGGGCAGTGGTGGCTACACCTTC
TRBV2	TRBD2	17	-	TRBJ2-5	CASSEARGSGVRETQYF	TGTGCCAGCAGTGAAGCGCGGGGTAGCGGGGTCAGGGAGACCCAGTACTTC
TRBV7-2	-	14	-	TRBJ2-1	CASSVGSGPNEQFF	TGTGCCAGCAGCGTTGGCAGCGGTCCCAATGAGCAGTTCTTC
TRBV5-6	-	14	-	TRBJ2-5	CASSPRGLQETQYF	TGTGCCAGCAGCCCCAGGGGCCTCCAAGAGACCCAGTACTTC
TRBV20-1	TRBD1	15	-	TRBJ2-3	CSARGGDRGTDTQYF	TGCAGTGCTAGAGGAGGGGACAGGGGAACAGATACGCAGTATTTT